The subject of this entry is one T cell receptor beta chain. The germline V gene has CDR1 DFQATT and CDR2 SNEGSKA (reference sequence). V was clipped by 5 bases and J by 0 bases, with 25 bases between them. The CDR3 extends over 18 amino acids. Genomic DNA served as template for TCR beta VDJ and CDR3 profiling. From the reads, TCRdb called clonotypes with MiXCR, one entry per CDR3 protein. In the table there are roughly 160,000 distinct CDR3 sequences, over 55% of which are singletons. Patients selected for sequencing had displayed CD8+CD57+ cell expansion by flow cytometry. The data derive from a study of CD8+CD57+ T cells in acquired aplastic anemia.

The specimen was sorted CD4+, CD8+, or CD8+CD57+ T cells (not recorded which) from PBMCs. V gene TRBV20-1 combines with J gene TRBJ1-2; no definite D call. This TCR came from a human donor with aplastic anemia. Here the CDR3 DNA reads TGCAGTGCTCAGCCCGAGGTGAGGGCCAGGATCTCTAACTATGGCTACACCTTC. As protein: CSAQPEVRARISNYGYTF.